This passage covers 10 T cell receptor beta chains from one sample sequenced in a study of OX40 agonist ivuxolimab in advanced cancers. Library generation was performed with the immunoSEQ multiplex PCR assay. The clones in this table, taken by TCRdb from immuneACCESS, are in-frame only. Not every clone is retained; where verified, under half of the shortfall comes from an unresolved V gene, and the cause of the rest is unknown. The sample includes tens of thousands of clones, with roughly nine tenths observed a single time. Together, the top ten hold roughly 25% of the sample. The sample was CD4+ or CD8+ T cells sorted from blood, taken in a trial of the OX40 agonist ivuxolimab. Source of these receptors: an adult with an advanced solid tumor such as melanoma, head and neck, liver or kidney cancer.

The chain couples TRBV13 to TRBJ2-3; D is ambiguous. Germline lookup yields CDR1 PRHDT and CDR2 FYEKMQ (reference sequence). Trimming left V 1 base short and J 3 bases short, with 8 bases between. This CDR3 has 14 residues. DNA for the CDR3: TGTGCCAGCAGCTTAGTGATGGGGACAGATACGCAGTATTTT. It specifies CASSLVMGTDTQYF.

This chain connects TRBV27 to TRBJ2-7; 7 nucleotides align to TRBD1. Germline CDR1 and CDR2: MNHEY and SMNVEV (reference sequence). This CDR3 is 16 amino acids long. The ends lost 5 bases at V and 0 bases at J; junction bases unmatched: 10. The DNA for the CDR3 is TGTGCCAGCAGTCCACCACCGGGACAGTTCTCCTACGAGCAGTACTTC. It is translated as CASSPPPGQFSYEQYF.

The chain couples TRBV2 to TRBJ1-1; no reliable D call. CDR1 is SNHLY and CDR2 is FYNNEI in the germline V gene. This CDR3 comprises 13 residues. V was trimmed by 5 bases and J by 2 bases, leaving 9 bases between them. The CDR3 sequence is CASSLGSNTEAFF. In nucleotides, the CDR3 is TGTGCCAGCAGTTTGGGCTCCAACACTGAAGCTTTCTTT.

The chain employs TRBV13 and TRBJ2-7; D gene uncertain. Germline V CDR1 and CDR2: PRHDT, FYEKMQ (reference sequence). V was shortened by 1 base and J by 6 bases, with 10 bases between the two germline ends. The CDR3 has 13 residues. The DNA of the CDR3 is TGTGCCAGCAGCTTAGTAGTAGCTTCCGAGCAGTACTTC. This translates into CASSLVVASEQYF.

The chain's CDR3 is CASSLRQGLTSSYEQYF. The DNA for the CDR3 is TGCGCCAGCAGCTTGCGACAGGGATTGACGAGCTCCTACGAGCAGTACTTC. The chain uses TRBV5-1 and TRBJ2-7, with 7 bases matching TRBD1. With 1 base clipped from V and 0 bases from J, the junction kept 10 bases outside the gene matches. The length of the CDR3 is 17 residues. In germline, CDR1 is SGHRS, CDR2 YFSETQ.

The chain carries TRBV28 and TRBJ2-7; TRBD1 aligns across 9 bases. Per germline, CDR1 MDHEN and CDR2 SYDVKM. This CDR3 spans 16 amino acids. The J segment lost 2 bases and the V segment lost 3 bases, leaving 8 bases of the junction unmatched. The chain's CDR3 is CASSFLVDRGTYEQYF. CDR3 sequence (DNA): TGTGCCAGCAGTTTTTTGGTGGACAGGGGAACCTACGAGCAGTACTTC.

The chain links TRBV7-9 to TRBJ2-7; D might be TRBD2 (5 bases). CDR1 and CDR2 (germline): SEHNR, FQNEAQ (reference sequence). V gave up 3 bases and J gave up 1 base, with 13 bases separating them. There are 15 residues in the CDR3. In nucleotides, the CDR3 is TGTGCCAGCAGCTTGGGTGGGAGCTTTTCCTACGAGCAGTACTTC. Translated: CASSLGGSFSYEQYF.

V usage is TRBV10-3 and J usage is TRBJ2-1, with 9 nucleotides matching TRBD2. Germline CDR1 ENHRY, CDR2 SYGVKD. V shed 1 base and J 8 bases; nucleotides not matched to a gene: 0. CDR3 length equals 13 residues. Here the CDR3 reads CAISELAGDEQFF. The CDR3 DNA is TGTGCCATCAGTGAGTTAGCGGGAGATGAGCAGTTCTTC.

The chain carries TRBV27 and TRBJ2-7, with no clear D. V dropped 7 bases and J dropped 2 bases, with 9 bases sitting between them. Germline V gene sequence: CDR1 MNHEY, CDR2 SMNVEV (reference sequence). CDR3 length: 12 amino acids. This chain's CDR3 is CASMGKAYEQYF. In DNA form, the CDR3 reads TGTGCCAGCATGGGCAAAGCCTACGAGCAGTACTTC.

V usage is TRBV5-8 and J usage is TRBJ1-2; D is uncertain. The ends were cut back, 0 bases at V and 4 bases at J, with 13 bases in the middle. The CDR3 sequence is 15 residues long. Germline CDR1 is SGHTS and CDR2 is YDEGEE. CDR3 amino acids: CASSLETGLVYGYTF. The DNA for the CDR3 is TGTGCCAGCAGCTTGGAGACGGGGTTAGTCTATGGCTACACCTTC.